This TCR beta chain was captured in a study of post-analysis software for immune sequencing data. Study outcomes and limitations: Five or six TRBV segments, TRBV5-6, TRBV5-1 and TRBV20-1 among them, were found more frequent in patients than controls. Samples sharing a preparation batch grouped tightly together when assessed by F measure.

Trimming left V 4 bases short and J 5 bases short, with 17 bases between. The CDR3 is 15 amino acids. Incorporated into the TCR beta cDNA libraries were unique molecular identifiers, which served to reduce PCR and sequencing biases. TCRdb used MiXCR to reprocess the PCR reads, holding one entry per CDR3 protein. This sample has about 540,000 distinct CDR3 sequences, with roughly 34% found just once. A note on this clonotype: The antigen is undetermined.

Sequenced input: blood. This TCR was sampled from a girl aged 2-17 years with multiple sclerosis. The V and J genes are TRBV12-3 or TRBV12-4 and TRBJ2-5, with a tentative D call TRBD1 (6 bases). CDR3 region: CASSSGQPIGETQYF. In DNA, the CDR3 is TGTGCCAGCAGTTCAGGACAGCCAATCGGGGAGACCCAGTACTTC.